This T cell receptor beta chain was documented in a study of tumor and adjacent non-tumor tissue in lung cancer. No cell sorting was done before RNA was extracted from the tissue. A word on this clonotype: The germline gene is not matched at one end of the junction; a read error may be the cause.

The library came from three nested PCR rounds adapted from ARM-PCR protocols. In TCRdb, the multiplex PCR reads were re-called with MiXCR into one record per CDR3 protein. Among about 93,000 distinct CDR3 sequences, about 72% were seen once, and the ten largest hold about 18%. Sequenced sample: lung tumor tissue. This receptor was obtained from a man aged 55 to 70 with non-small cell lung cancer.

CDR3 DNA sequence: TGTGCCAGCAGTTCTGCTAGCACAAATACGCAGTATTTT. Its protein product is CASSSASTNTQYF. The chain is built from TRBV11-2 and TRBJ2-3; possible D gene TRBD2, 5 bases. The CDR3 is 13 amino acids. Per the germline V gene, CDR1 is SGHAT and CDR2 is FQNNGV.